One and the same sample provided the 6 T cell receptor beta chains below, sequenced in a study of blood T cell repertoires in COVID-19. Sequencing used immunoSEQ multiplex PCR; TCRdb keeps in-frame clones, though not all of them. The sample carries about 300,000 clones, just under 90% recorded once. The sample was PBMCs or T cells enriched from blood (not recorded which). These receptor sequences come from a woman between 45 and 60 years old who had been exposed to COVID-19.

The table lists this clone with a count of one. J is TRBJ1-5 and V is TRBV19; no clear D gene. The germline CDR1 and CDR2 sequences are LNHDA and SQIVND (reference sequence). The CDR3 length is 13 residues. Trimming took off 6 bases at V and 9 bases at J, with 15 bases between the two ends. This CDR3 is CASRNKRGLPQHF. Written as DNA, the CDR3 is TGTGCCAGTAGAAACAAAAGAGGCCTGCCCCAGCATTTT.

J is TRBJ1-1 and V is TRBV7-2; possible D gene TRBD1, 6 bases. V was pared by 5 bases and J by 4 bases, with 14 bases between. The CDR3 has 14 residues. Germline CDR1 and CDR2: SGHTA and FQGNSA. The CDR3 here is CASSRGAGGTEAFF. The CDR3 DNA sequence: TGTGCCAGCAGCCGGGGGGCTGGCGGCACTGAAGCTTTCTTT.

V is TRBV6-5 and J is TRBJ2-7; 14 bases line up with TRBD2. CDR3 length: 14 amino acids. V lost 6 bases to trimming and J lost 5 bases; unmatched junction nucleotides: 3. Germline V lookup: CDR1 MNHEY, CDR2 SVGAGI. Written as DNA, the CDR3 is TGTGCCAGCAGCGGGGGACTAGCGGGGGACGAGCAGTACTTC. Translated, it gives CASSGGLAGDEQYF.

The rearrangement links TRBV14 to TRBJ1-4; D ambiguous. With 3 bases removed from V and 6 bases from J, the gap between germline ends came to 20 bases. This CDR3 region has 17 residues. Per germline, CDR1 SGHDN and CDR2 FVKESK. The CDR3, as DNA: TGTGCCAGCAGCCAGTCTCCTCGAAGGAGGACGGATGAAAAACTGTTTTTT. Its translation is CASSQSPRRRTDEKLFF.

A word on this clone: This sample also contains other DNA sequences that code for the same CDR3. The chain carries TRBV6-5 and TRBJ2-7, with 9 bases matching TRBD1. Unmatched junction bases numbered 2, after V lost 5 bases and J lost 3 bases. Germline V gene lookup returns CDR1 MNHEY and CDR2 SVGAGI. The length of the CDR3 is 13 residues. The CDR3 reads CASSRDRVYEQYF. In DNA, the CDR3 is TGTGCCAGCAGTAGGGACAGGGTCTACGAGCAGTACTTC.

As regards this clone: Other DNA sequences in the same sample also yield this CDR3. The chain combines TRBV7-9 with TRBJ2-7; weak D call: TRBD1 (5 bases). The CDR3 is made up of 13 amino acids. CDR1 is SEHNR and CDR2 is FQNEAQ in the germline V gene (reference sequence). With 3 bases removed from V and 2 bases from J, the gap between germline ends came to 8 bases. In nucleotides, the CDR3 is TGTGCCAGCAGCTTGGCAGGGACCTACGAGCAGTACTTC. It yields the protein CASSLAGTYEQYF.